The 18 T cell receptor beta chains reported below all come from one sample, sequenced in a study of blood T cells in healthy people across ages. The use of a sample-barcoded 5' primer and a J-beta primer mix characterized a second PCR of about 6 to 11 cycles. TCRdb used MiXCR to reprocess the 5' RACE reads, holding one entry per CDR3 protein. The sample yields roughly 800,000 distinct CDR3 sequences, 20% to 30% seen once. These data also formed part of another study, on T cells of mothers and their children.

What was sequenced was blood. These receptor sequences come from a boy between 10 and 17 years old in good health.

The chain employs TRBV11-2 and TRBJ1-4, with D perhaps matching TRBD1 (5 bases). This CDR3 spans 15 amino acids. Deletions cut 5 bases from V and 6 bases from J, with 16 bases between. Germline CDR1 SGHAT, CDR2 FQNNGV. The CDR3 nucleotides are TGTGCCAGCAGCCGATGGACAAGGCTCGATGAAAAACTGTTTTTT. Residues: CASSRWTRLDEKLFF.

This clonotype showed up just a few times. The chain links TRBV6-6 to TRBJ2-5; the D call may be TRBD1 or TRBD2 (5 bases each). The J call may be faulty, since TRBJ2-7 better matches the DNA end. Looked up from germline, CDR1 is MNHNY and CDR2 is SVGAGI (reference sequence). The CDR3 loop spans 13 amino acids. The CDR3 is CASSSQGDDEQYF. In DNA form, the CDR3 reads TGTGCCAGCAGTTCGCAGGGAGACGACGAGCAGTACTTC.

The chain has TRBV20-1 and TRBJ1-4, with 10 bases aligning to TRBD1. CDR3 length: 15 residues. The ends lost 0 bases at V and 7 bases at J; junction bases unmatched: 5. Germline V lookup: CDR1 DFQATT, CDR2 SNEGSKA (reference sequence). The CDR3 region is CSARDGGDRGEKLFF. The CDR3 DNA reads TGCAGTGCTAGAGATGGCGGGGACAGGGGTGAAAAACTGTTTTTT.

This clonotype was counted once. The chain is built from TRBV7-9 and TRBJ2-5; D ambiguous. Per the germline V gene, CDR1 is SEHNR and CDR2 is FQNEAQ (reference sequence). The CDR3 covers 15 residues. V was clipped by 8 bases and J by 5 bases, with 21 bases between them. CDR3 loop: CASRPLDRALETQYF. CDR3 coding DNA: TGTGCCAGCCGCCCTCTGGATAGGGCCTTGGAGACCCAGTACTTC.

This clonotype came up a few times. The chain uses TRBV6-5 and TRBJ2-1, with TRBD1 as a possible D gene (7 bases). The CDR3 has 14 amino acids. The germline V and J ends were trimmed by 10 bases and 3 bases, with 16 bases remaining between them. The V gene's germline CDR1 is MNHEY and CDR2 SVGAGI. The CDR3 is CATSGGGNYNEQFF. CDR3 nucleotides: TGTGCCACCTCAGGAGGGGGCAACTACAATGAGCAGTTCTTC.

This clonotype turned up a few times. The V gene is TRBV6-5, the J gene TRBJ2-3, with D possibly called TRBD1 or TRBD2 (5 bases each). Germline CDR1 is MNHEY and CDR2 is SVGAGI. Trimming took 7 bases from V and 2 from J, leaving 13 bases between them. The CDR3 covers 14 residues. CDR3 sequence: CASTRSGPTDTQYF. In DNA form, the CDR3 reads TGTGCCAGCACCCGGTCGGGGCCCACAGATACGCAGTATTTT.

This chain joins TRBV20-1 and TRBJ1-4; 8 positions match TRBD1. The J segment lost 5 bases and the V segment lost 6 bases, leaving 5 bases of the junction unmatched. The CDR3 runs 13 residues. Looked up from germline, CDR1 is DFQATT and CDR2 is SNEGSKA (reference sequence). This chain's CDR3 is CSAPQGGNEKLFF. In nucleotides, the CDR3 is TGCAGTGCCCCACAGGGGGGGAATGAAAAACTGTTTTTT.

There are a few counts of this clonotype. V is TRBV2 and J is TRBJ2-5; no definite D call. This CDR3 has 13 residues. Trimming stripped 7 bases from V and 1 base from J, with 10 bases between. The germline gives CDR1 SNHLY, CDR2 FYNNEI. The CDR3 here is CASNQVSQETQYF. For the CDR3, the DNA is TGTGCCAGCAACCAGGTGTCCCAAGAGACCCAGTACTTC.

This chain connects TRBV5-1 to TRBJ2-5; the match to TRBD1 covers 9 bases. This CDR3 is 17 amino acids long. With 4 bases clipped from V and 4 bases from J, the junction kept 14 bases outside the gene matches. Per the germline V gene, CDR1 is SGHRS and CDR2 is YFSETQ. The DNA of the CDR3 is TGCGCCAGCAGCACGACAGGGGGGCCATCCCTCTTAGAGACCCAGTACTTC. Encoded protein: CASSTTGGPSLLETQYF.

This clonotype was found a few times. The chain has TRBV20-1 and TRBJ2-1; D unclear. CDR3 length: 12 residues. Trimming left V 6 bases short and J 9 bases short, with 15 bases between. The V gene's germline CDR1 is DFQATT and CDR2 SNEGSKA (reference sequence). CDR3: CSALDLGAEQFF. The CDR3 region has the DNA TGCAGTGCCCTAGATTTGGGTGCTGAGCAGTTCTTC.

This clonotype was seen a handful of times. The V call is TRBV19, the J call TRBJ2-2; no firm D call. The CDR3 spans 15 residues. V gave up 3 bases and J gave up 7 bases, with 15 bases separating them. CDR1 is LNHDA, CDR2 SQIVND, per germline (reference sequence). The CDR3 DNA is TGTGCCAGTAGTATCTTGACCCCGACGCGCGGGGAGCTGTTTTTT. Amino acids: CASSILTPTRGELFF.

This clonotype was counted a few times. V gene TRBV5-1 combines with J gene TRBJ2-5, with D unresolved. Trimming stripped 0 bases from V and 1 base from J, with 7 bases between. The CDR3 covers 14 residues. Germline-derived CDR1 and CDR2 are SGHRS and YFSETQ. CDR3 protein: CASSLGSPQETQYF. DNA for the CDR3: TGCGCCAGCAGCTTGGGCAGTCCCCAAGAGACCCAGTACTTC.

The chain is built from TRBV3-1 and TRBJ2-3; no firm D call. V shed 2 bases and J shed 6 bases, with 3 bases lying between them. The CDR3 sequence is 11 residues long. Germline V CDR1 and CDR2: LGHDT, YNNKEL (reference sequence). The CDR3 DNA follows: TGTGCCAGCAGCCAATCCGATACGCAGTATTTT. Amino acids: CASSQSDTQYF.

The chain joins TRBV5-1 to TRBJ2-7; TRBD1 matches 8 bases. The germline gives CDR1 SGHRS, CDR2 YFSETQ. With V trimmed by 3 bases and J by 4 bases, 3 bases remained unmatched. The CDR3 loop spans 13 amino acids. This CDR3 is CASSSDRVYEQYF. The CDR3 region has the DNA TGCGCCAGCAGCTCGGACAGGGTTTACGAGCAGTACTTC.

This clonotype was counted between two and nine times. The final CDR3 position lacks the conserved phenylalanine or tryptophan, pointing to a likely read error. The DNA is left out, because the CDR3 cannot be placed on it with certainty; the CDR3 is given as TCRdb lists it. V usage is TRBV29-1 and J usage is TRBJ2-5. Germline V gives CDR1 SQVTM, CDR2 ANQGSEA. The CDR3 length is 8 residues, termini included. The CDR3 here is CSVEGNVL.

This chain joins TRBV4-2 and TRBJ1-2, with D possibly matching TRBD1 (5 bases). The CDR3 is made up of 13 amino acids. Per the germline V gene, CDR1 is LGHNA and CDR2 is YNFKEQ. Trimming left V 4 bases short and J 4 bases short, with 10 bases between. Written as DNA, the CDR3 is TGTGCCAGCAGCCGCCGAGACAGCTATGGCTACACCTTC. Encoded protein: CASSRRDSYGYTF.

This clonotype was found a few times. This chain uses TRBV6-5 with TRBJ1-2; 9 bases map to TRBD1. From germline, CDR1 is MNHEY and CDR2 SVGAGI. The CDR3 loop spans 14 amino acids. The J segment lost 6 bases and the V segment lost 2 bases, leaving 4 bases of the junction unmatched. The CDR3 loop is CASSYTGGSNGYTF. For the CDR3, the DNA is TGTGCCAGCAGTTACACAGGGGGCAGTAATGGCTACACCTTC.

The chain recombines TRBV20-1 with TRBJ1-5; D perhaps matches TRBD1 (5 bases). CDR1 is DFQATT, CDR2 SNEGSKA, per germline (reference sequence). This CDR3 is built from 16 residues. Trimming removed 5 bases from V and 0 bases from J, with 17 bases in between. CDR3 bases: TGCAGTGCTCGGGGGGGGGAAAGCGTTAGCAATCAGCCCCAGCATTTT. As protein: CSARGGESVSNQPQHF.